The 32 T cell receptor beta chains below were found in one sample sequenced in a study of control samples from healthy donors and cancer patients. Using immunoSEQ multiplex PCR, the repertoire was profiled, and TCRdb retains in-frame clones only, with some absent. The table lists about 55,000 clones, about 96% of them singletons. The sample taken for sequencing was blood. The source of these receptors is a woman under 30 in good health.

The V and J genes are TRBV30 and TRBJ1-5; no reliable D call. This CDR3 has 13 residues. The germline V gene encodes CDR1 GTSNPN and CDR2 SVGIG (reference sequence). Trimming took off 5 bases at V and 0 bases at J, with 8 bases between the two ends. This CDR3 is CAWAGGSNQPQHF. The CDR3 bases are TGTGCCTGGGCCGGCGGTAGCAATCAGCCCCAGCATTTT. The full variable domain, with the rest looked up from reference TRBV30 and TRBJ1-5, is SQTIHQWPATLVQPVGSPLSLECTVEGTSNPNLYWYRQAAGRGLQLLFYSVGIGQISSEVPQNLSASRPQDRQFILSSKKLLLSDSGFYLCAWAGGSNQPQHFGDGTRLSIL.

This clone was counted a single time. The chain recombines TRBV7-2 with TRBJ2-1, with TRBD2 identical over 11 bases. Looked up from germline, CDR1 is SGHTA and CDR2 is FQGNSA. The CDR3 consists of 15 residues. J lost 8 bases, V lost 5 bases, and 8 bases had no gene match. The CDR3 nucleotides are TGTGCCAGCAGCCCTTCCTTACTAGCGGGGGATGAGCAGTTCTTC. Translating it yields CASSPSLLAGDEQFF.

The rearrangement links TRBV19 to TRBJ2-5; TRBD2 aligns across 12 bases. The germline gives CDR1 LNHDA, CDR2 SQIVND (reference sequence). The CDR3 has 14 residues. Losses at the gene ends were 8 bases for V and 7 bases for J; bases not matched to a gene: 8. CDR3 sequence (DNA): TGTGCCAGTCGAACTAGCGGGGGGCGAGGGACCCAGTACTTC. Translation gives CASRTSGGRGTQYF.

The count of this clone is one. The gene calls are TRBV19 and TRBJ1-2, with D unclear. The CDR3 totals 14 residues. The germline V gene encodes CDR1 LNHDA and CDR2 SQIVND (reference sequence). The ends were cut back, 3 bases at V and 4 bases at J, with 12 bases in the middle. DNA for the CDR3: TGTGCCAGTAGTATTGGAAAGAATCCCTATGGCTACACCTTC. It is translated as CASSIGKNPYGYTF.

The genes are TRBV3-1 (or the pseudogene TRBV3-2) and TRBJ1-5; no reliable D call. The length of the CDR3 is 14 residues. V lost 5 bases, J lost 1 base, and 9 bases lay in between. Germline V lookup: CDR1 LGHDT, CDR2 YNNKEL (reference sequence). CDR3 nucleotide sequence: TGTGCCAGCAGCTATGAAGGAAGCAATCAGCCCCAGCATTTT. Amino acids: CASSYEGSNQPQHF.

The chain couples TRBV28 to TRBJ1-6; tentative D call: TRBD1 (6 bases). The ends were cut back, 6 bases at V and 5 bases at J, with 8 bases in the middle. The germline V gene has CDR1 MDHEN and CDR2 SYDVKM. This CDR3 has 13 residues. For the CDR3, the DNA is TGTGCCAGCAGAGGGGGGCATAATTCACCCCTCCACTTT. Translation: CASRGGHNSPLHF.

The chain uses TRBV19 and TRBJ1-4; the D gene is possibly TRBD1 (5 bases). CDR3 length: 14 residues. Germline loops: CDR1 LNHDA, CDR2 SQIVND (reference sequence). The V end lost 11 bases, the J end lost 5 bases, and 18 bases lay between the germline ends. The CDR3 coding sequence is TGTGCCGGAACCCGTGAGGGGAGAAATGAAAAACTGTTTTTT. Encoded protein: CAGTREGRNEKLFF.

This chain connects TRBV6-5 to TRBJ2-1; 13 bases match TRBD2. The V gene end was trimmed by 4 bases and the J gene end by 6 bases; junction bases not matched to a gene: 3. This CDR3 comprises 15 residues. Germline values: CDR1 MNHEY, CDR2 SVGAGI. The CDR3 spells CASSLLAGGPNEQFF. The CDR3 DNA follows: TGTGCCAGCAGTTTACTAGCGGGGGGGCCCAATGAGCAGTTCTTC.

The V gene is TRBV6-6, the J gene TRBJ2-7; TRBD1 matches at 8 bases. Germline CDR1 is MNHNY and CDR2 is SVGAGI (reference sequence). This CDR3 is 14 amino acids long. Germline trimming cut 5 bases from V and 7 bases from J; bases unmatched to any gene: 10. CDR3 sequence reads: CASSGQGEVGEQYF. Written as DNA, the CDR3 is TGTGCCAGCAGTGGACAGGGTGAAGTCGGAGAGCAGTACTTC.

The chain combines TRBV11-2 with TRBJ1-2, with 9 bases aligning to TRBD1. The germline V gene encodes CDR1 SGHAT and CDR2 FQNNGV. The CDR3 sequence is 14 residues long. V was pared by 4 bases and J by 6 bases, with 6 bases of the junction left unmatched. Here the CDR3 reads CASSSRQGDDGYTF. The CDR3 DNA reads TGTGCCAGCAGCTCTCGACAGGGGGACGATGGCTACACCTTC.

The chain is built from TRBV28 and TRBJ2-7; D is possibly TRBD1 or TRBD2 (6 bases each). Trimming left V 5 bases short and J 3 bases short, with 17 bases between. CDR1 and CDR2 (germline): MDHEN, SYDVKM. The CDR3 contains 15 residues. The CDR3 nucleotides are TGTGCCAGCAGTCGGAGGGGGGAAAGGAACTACGAGCAGTACTTC. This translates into CASSRRGERNYEQYF. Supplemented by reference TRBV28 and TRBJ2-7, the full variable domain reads DVKVTQSSRYLVKRTGEKVFLECVQDMDHENMFWYRQDPGLGLRLIYFSYDVKMKEKGDIPEGYSVSREKKERFSLILESASTNQTSMYLCASSRRGERNYEQYFGPGTRLTVT.

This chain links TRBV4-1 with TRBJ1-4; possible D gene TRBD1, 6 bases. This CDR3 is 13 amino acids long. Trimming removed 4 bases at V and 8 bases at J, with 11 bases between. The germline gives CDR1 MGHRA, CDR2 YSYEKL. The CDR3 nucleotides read TGCGCCAGCAGCCGCGGGGACACCGAAAAACTGTTTTTT. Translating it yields CASSRGDTEKLFF.

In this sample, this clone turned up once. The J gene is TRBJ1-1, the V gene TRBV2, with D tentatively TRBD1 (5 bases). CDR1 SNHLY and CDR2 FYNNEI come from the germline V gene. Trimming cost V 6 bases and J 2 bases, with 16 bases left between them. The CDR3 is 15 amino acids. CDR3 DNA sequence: TGTGCCAGCAGACTAAACAGGTGGGGAAACACTGAAGCTTTCTTT. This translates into CASRLNRWGNTEAFF.

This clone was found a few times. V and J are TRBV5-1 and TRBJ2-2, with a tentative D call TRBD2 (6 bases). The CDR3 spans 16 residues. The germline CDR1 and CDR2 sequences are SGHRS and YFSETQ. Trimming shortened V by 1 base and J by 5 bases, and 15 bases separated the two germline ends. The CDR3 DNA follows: TGCGCCAGCAGCTTGAAGTGGGGGGAAAAGACCGGGGAGCTGTTTTTT. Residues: CASSLKWGEKTGELFF.

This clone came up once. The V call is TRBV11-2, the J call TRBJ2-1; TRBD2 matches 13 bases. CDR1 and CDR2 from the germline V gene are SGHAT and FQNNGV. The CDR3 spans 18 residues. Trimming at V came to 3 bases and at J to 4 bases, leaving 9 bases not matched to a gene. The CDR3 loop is CASSLRLAGGTIYNEQFF. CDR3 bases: TGTGCCAGCAGCTTGAGACTAGCGGGGGGTACAATTTACAATGAGCAGTTCTTC.

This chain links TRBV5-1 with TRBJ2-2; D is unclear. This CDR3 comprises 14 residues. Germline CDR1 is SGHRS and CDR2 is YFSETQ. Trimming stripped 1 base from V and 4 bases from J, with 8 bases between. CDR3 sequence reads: CASSLSLGTGELFF. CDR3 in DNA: TGCGCCAGCAGCTTGAGTCTCGGCACCGGGGAGCTGTTTTTT.

CDR3 in amino acids: CASSLEVALPDTQYF. The DNA of the CDR3 is TGTGCCAGCAGCTTGGAGGTAGCGTTGCCAGATACGCAGTATTTT. The rearrangement uses TRBV5-4 and TRBJ2-3; perhaps TRBD2 as D (5 bases). In germline, CDR1 is SGHNT, CDR2 YYREEE (reference sequence). CDR3 size: 15 residues. Trimming took off 0 bases at V and 4 bases at J, with 12 bases between the two ends.

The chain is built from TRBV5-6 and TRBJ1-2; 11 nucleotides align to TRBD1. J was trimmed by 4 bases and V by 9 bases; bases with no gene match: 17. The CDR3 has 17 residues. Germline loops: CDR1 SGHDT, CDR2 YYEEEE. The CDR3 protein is CANLPTGTGGSGYGYTF. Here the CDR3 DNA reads TGTGCCAACTTACCTACCGGGACAGGGGGGTCTGGCTATGGCTACACCTTC.

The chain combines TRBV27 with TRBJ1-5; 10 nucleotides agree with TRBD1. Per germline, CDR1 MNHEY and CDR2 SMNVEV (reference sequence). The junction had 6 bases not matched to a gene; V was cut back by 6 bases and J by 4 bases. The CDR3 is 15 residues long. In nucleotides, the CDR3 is TGTGCCAGCAGCACCGACAGGGGGCTGAATCAGCCCCAGCATTTT. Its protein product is CASSTDRGLNQPQHF.

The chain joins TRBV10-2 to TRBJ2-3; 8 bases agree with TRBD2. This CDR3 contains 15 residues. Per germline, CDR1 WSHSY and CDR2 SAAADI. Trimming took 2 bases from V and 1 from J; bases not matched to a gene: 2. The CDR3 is CASSERGGGTDTQYF. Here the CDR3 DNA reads TGCGCCAGCAGTGAGCGGGGGGGCGGCACAGATACGCAGTATTTT.

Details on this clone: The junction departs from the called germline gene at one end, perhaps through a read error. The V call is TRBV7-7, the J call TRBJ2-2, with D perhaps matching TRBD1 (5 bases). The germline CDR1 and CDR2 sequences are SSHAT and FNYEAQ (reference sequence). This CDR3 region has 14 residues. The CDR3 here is CASSLDSWAGELFF. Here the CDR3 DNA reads TGTGCTAGCAGCTTAGACAGTTGGGCCGGGGAGCTGTTTTTT.

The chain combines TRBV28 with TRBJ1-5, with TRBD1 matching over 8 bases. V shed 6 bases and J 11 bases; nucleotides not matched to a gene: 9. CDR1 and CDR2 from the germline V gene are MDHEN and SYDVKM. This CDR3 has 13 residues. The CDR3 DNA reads TGTGCCAGCAGCCTCGGACAGGGAAGAACCCAGCATTTT. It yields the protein CASSLGQGRTQHF.

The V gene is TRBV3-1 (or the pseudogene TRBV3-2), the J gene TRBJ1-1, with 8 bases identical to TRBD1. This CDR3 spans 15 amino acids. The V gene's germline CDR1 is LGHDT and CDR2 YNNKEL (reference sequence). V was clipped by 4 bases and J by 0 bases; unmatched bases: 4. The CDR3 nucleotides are TGTGCCAGCAGCCCCCGACAGGGGATGAACACTGAAGCTTTCTTT. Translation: CASSPRQGMNTEAFF.

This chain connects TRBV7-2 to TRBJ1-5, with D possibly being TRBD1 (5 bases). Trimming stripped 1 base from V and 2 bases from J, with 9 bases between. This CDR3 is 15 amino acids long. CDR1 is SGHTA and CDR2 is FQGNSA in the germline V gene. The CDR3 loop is CASSLGETGNQPQHF. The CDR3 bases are TGTGCCAGCAGCTTAGGGGAGACAGGCAATCAGCCCCAGCATTTT. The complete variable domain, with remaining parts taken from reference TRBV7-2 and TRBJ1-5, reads GAGVSQSPSNKVTEKGKDVELRCDPISGHTALYWYRQSLGQGLEFLIYFQGNSAPDKSGLPSDRFSAERTGGSVSTLTIQRTQQEDSAVYLCASSLGETGNQPQHFGDGTRLSIL.

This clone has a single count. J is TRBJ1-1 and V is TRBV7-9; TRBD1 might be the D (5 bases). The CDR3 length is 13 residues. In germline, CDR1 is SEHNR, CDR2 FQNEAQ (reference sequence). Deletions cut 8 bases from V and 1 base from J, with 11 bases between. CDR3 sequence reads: CASVGRSNTEAFF. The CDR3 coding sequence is TGTGCCAGCGTGGGGCGGTCGAACACTGAAGCTTTCTTT.

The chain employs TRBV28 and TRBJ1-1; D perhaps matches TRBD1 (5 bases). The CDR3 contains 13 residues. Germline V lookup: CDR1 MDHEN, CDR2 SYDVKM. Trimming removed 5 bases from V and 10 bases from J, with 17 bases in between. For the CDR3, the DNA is TGTGCCAGCAGTCCGGGCGGGGGAGTAGTAGCTTTCTTT. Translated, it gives CASSPGGGVVAFF.

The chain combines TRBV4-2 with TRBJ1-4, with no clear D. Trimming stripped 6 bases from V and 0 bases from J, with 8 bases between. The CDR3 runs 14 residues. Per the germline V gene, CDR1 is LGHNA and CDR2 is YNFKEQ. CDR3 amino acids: CASRLTSTNEKLFF. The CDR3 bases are TGTGCCAGCAGACTCACTTCAACTAATGAAAAACTGTTTTTT.

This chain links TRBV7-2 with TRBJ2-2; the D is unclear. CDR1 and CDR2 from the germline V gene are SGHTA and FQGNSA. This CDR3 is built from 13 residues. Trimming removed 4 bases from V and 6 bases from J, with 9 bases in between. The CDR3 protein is CASSSWVAGELFF. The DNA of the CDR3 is TGTGCCAGCAGCTCTTGGGTCGCCGGGGAGCTGTTTTTT.

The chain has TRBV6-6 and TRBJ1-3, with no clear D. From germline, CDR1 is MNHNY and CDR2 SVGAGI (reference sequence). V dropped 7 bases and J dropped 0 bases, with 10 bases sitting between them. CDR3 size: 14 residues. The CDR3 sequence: CASISRSSGNTIYF. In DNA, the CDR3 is TGTGCCAGCATATCCAGAAGCTCTGGAAACACCATATATTTT.

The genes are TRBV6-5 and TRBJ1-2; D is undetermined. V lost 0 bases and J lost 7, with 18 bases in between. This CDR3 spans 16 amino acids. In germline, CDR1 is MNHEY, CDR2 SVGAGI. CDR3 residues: CASSYSGTLTLSGYTF. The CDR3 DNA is TGTGCCAGCAGTTACTCAGGCACATTAACTCTGTCTGGCTACACCTTC.

CDR3 DNA sequence: TGTGCCAGCAGCTACCTGACTAGCTTTTTTCTTTACAATGAGCAGTTCTTC. Its protein is CASSYLTSFFLYNEQFF. This chain uses TRBV5-6 with TRBJ2-1; 7 nucleotides align to TRBD2. The germline gives CDR1 SGHDT, CDR2 YYEEEE. CDR3 size: 17 residues. V trimming: 3 bases; J trimming: 4 bases; junction bases outside the gene matches: 13.

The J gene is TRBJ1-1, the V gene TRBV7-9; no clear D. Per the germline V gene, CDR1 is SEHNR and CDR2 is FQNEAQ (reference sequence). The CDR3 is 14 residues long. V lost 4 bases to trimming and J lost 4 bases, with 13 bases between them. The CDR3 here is CASSSPLAGTEAFF. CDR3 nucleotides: TGTGCCAGCAGCTCCCCCCTGGCGGGCACTGAAGCTTTCTTT.